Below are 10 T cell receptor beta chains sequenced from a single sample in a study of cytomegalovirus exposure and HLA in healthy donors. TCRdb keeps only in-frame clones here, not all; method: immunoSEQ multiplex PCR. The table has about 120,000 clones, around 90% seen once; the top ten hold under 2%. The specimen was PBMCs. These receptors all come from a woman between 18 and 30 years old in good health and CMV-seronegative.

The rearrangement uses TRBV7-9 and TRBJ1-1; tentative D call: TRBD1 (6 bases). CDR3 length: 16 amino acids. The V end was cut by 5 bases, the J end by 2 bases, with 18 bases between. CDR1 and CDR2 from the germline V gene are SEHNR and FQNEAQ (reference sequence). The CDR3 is CASSPTNRAPNTEAFF. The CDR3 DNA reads TGTGCCAGCAGCCCGACGAACAGGGCCCCCAACACTGAAGCTTTCTTT.

CDR3 region: CASSPSTSPGELFF. The DNA for the CDR3 is TGTGCCAGCAGTCCCTCGACTAGCCCCGGGGAGCTGTTTTTT. The gene calls are TRBV6-5 and TRBJ2-2; 7 nucleotides line up with TRBD2. J was trimmed by 6 bases and V by 5 bases; bases with no gene match: 6. There are 14 residues in the CDR3. CDR1 is MNHEY and CDR2 is SVGAGI in the germline V gene.

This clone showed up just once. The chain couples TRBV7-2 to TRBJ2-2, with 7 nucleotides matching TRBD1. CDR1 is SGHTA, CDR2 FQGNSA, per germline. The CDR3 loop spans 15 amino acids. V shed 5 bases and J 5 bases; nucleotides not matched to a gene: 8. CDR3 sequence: CASSRDRVGTGELFF. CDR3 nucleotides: TGTGCCAGCAGCCGCGACAGGGTAGGGACCGGGGAGCTGTTTTTT. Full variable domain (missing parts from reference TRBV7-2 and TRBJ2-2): GAGVSQSPSNKVTEKGKDVELRCDPISGHTALYWYRQSLGQGLEFLIYFQGNSAPDKSGLPSDRFSAERTGGSVSTLTIQRTQQEDSAVYLCASSRDRVGTGELFFGEGSRLTVL.

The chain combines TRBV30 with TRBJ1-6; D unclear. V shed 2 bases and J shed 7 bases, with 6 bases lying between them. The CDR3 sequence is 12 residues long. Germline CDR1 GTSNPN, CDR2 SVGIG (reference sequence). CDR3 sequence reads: CAWSFGNSPLHF. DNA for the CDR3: TGTGCCTGGAGTTTCGGGAATTCACCCCTCCACTTT.

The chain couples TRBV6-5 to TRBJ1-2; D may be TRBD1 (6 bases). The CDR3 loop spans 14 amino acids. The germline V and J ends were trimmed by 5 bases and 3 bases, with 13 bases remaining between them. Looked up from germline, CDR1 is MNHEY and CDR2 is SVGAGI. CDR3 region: CASSQDSSDYGYTF. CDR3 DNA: TGTGCCAGCAGTCAGGACAGTTCAGACTATGGCTACACCTTC.

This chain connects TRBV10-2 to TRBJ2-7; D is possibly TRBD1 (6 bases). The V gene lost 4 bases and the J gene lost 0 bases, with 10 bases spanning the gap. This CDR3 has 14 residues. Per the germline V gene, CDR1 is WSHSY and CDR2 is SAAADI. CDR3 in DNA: TGCGCCAGCAGTGGGACAGCTAGCTCCTACGAGCAGTACTTC. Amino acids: CASSGTASSYEQYF.

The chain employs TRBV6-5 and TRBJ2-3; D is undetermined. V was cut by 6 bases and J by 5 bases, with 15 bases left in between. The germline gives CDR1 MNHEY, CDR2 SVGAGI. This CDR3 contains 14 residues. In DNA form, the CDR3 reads TGTGCCAGCAGGATGGGCGTAGTTAAAGATACGCAGTATTTT. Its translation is CASRMGVVKDTQYF.

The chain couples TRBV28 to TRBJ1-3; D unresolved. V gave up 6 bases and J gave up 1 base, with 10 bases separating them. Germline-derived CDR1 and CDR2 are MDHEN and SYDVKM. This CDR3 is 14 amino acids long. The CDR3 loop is CASSNVVSGNTIYF. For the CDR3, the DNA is TGTGCCAGCAGCAACGTAGTTTCTGGAAACACCATATATTTT. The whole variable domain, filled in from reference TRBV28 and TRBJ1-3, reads DVKVTQSSRYLVKRTGEKVFLECVQDMDHENMFWYRQDPGLGLRLIYFSYDVKMKEKGDIPEGYSVSREKKERFSLILESASTNQTSMYLCASSNVVSGNTIYFGEGSWLTVV.

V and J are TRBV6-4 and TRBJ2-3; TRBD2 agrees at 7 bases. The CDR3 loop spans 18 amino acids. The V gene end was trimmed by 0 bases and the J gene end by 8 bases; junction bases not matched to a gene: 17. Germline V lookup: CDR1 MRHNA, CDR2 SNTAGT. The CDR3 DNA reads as TGTGCCAGCAGTGACTCTGCGGGATCGTCTCGCGGGAGCGGTACGCAGTATTTT. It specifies CASSDSAGSSRGSGTQYF.

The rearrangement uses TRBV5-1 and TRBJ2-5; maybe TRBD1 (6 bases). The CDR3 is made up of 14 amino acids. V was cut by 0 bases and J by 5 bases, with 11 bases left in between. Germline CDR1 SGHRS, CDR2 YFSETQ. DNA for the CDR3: TGCGCCAGCAGCTTGGCAAGGCAGGGGGAGACCCAGTACTTC. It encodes CASSLARQGETQYF.